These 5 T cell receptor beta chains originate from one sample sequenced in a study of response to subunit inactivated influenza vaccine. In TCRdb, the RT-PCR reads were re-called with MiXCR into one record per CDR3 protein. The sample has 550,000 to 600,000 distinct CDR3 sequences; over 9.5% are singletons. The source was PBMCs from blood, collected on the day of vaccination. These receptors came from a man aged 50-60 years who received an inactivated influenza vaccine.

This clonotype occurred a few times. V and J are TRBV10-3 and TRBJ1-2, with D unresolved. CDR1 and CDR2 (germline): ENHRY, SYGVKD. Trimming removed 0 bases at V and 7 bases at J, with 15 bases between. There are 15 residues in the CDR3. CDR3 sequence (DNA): TGTGCCATCAGTGAGTCGTCAGGCGGGATTGGTGGCTACACCTTC. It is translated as CAISESSGGIGGYTF.

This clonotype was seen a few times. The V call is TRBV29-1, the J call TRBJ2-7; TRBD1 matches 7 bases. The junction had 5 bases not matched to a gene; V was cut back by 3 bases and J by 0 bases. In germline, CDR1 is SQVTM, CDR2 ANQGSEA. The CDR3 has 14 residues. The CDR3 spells CSVETRDSSYEQYF. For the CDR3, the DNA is TGCAGCGTTGAGACCAGGGACAGCTCCTACGAGCAGTACTTC.

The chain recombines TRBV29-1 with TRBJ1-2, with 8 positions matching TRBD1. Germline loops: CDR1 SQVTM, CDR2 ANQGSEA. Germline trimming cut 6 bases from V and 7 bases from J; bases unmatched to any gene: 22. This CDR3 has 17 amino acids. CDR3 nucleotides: TGCAGCGTATGGGGAAGTAAAGCAGGGGGCGGTCTAAGTGGCTACACCTTC. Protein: CSVWGSKAGGGLSGYTF.

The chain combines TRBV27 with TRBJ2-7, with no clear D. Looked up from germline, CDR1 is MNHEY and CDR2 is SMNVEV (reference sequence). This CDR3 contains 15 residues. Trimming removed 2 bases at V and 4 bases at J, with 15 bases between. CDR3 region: CASSLGREEFYEQYF. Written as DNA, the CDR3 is TGTGCCAGCAGTTTAGGGCGAGAGGAGTTTTACGAGCAGTACTTC.

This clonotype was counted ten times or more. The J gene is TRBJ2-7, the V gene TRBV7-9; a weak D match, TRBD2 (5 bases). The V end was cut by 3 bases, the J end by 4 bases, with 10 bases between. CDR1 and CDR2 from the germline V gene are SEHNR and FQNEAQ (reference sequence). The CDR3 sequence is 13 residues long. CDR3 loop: CASSLRVEYEQYF. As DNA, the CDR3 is TGTGCCAGCAGCTTGCGGGTTGAATACGAGCAGTACTTC.